Sequencing of this T cell receptor beta chain was carried out in a study of cytomegalovirus exposure and HLA in healthy donors. Researchers ran the PCR with 60 Vbeta and 13 Jbeta primers. Study processing details: In a later analysis, the count reached roughly 80 million unique TCR beta chains, with roughly 12 million shared. Data came from immunoSEQ multiplex PCR; TCRdb stores just in-frame clones and leaves some out. V and J calls and clone size are copied from that table; D and trimming were computed from the DNA. The table records some 200,000 clones, over 65% of them present only once. This clone was seen once. The TCR sequence derives from a woman in her forties or fifties in good health and CMV-seropositive. Sequencing was carried out using PBMCs.

DNA for the CDR3: TGTGCCAGCTCACCCGGACTGCCCAGTGAGCAGTTCTTC. Amino acid sequence: CASSPGLPSEQFF. The rearrangement links TRBV18 to TRBJ2-1, with a possible D match to TRBD2 (5 bases). V was cut by 3 bases and J by 9 bases, with 12 bases left in between. CDR3 length equals 13 residues. CDR1 and CDR2 (germline): KGHSH, LQKENI.